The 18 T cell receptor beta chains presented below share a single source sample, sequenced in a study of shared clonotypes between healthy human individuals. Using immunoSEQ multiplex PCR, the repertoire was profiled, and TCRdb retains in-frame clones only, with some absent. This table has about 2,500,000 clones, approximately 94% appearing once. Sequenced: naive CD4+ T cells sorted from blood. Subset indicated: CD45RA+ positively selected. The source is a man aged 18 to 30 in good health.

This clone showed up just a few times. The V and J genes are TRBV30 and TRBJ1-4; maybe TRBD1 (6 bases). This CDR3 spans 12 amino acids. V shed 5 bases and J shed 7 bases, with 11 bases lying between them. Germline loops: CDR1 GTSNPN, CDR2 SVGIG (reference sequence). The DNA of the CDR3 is TGTGCCTGGCGTAGGGGGACTGAAAAACTGTTTTTT. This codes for CAWRRGTEKLFF.

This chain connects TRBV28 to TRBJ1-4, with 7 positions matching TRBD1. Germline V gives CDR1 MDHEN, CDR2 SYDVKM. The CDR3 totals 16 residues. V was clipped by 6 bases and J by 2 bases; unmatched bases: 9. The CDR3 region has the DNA TGTGCCAGCAGCCACAGACAGGGTGTTACTAATGAAAAACTGTTTTTT. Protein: CASSHRQGVTNEKLFF.

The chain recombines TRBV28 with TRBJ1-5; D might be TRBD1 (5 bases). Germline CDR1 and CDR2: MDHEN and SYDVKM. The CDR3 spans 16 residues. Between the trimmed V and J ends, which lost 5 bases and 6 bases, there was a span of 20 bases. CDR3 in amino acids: CASSPLPGSLGQPQHF. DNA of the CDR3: TGTGCCAGCAGTCCTCTCCCAGGGTCTCTAGGTCAGCCCCAGCATTTT. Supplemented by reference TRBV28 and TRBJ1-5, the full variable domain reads DVKVTQSSRYLVKRTGEKVFLECVQDMDHENMFWYRQDPGLGLRLIYFSYDVKMKEKGDIPEGYSVSREKKERFSLILESASTNQTSMYLCASSPLPGSLGQPQHFGDGTRLSIL.

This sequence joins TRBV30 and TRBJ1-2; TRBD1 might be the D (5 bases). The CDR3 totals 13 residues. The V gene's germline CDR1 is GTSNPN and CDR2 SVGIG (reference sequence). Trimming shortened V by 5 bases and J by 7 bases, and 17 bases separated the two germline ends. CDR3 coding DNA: TGTGCCTGGCAGGACACGTCGATACCTGGCTACACCTTC. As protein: CAWQDTSIPGYTF.

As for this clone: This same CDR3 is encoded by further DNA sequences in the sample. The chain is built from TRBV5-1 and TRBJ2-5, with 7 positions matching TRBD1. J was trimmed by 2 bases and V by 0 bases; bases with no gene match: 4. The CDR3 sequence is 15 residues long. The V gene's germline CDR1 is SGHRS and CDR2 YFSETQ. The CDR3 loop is CASSLEGRGQETQYF. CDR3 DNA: TGCGCCAGCAGCTTGGAGGGCAGGGGGCAAGAGACCCAGTACTTC.

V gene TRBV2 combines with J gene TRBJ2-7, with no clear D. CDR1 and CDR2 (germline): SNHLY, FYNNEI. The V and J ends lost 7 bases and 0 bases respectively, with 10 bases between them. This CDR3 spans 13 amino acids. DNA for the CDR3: TGTGCCAGCACCTCGGATGTCTCCTACGAGCAGTACTTC. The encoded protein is CASTSDVSYEQYF.

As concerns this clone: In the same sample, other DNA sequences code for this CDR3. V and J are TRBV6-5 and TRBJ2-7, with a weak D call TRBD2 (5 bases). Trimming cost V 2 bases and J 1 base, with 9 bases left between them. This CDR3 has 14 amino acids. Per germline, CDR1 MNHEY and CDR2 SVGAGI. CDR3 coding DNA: TGTGCCAGCAGTTACCGGACTGGTTCCTACGAGCAGTACTTC. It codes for CASSYRTGSYEQYF.

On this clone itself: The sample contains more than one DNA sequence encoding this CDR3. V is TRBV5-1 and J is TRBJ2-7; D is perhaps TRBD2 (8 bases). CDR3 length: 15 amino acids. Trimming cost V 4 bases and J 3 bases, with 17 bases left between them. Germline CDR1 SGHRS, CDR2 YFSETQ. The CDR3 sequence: CASSPGGTENYEQYF. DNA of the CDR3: TGCGCCAGCAGCCCGGGAGGGACAGAAAACTACGAGCAGTACTTC.

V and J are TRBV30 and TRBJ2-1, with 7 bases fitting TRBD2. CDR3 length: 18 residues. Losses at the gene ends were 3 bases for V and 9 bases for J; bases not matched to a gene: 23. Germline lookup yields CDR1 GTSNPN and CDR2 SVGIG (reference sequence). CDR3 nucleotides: TGTGCCTGGAGAATGGGGGGGTTCGGAAAACTAGTATCTGCTGAGCAGTTCTTC. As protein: CAWRMGGFGKLVSAEQFF.

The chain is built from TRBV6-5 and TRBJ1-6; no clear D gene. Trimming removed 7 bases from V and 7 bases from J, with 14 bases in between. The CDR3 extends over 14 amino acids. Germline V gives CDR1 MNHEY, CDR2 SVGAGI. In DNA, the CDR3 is TGTGCCAGCAAGAGGGAGGCGCAGAATTCACCCCTCCACTTT. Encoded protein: CASKREAQNSPLHF.

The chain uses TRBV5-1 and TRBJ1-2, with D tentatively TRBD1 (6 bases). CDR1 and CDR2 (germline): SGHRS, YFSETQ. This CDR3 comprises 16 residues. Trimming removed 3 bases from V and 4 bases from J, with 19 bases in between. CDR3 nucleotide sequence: TGCGCCAGCAGCTGGTTCCCTTCGGGACAACCCTATGGCTACACCTTC. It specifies CASSWFPSGQPYGYTF. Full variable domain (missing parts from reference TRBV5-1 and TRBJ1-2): KAGVTQTPRYLIKTRGQQVTLSCSPISGHRSVSWYQQTPGQGLQFLFEYFSETQRNKGNFPGRFSGRQFSNSRSEMNVSTLELGDSALYLCASSWFPSGQPYGYTFGSGTRLTVV.

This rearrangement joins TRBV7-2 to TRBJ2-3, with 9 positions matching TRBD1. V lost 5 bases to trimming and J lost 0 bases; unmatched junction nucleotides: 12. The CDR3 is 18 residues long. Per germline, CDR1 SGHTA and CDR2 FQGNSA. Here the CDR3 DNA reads TGTGCCAGCAGCCCCGCCCCCCACACAGGGGGCAGCACAGATACGCAGTATTTT. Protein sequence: CASSPAPHTGGSTDTQYF.

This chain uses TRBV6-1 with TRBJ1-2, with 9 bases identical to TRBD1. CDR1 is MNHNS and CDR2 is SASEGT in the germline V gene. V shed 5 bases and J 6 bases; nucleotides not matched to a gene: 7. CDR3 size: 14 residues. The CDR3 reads CASSWDRELNGYTF. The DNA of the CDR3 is TGTGCCAGCAGTTGGGACAGGGAATTAAATGGCTACACCTTC.

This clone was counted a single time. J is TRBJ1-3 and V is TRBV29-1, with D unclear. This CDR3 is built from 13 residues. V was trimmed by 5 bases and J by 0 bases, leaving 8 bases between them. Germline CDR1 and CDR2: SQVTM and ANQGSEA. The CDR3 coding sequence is TGCAGCGTTTTACTCAGCTCTGGAAACACCATATATTTT. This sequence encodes CSVLLSSGNTIYF.

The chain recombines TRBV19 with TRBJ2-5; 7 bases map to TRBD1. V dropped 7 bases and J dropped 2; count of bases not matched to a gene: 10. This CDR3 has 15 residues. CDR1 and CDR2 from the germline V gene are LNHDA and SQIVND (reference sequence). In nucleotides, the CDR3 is TGTGCCAGTACTCCGGACAGGCTCCAGCAAGAGACCCAGTACTTC. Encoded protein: CASTPDRLQQETQYF.

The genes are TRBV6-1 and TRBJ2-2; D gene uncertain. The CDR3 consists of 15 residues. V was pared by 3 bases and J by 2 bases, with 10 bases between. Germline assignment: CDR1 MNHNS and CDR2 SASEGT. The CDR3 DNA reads TGTGCCAGCAGTGAGCTGCTACTCAACACCGGGGAGCTGTTTTTT. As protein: CASSELLLNTGELFF.

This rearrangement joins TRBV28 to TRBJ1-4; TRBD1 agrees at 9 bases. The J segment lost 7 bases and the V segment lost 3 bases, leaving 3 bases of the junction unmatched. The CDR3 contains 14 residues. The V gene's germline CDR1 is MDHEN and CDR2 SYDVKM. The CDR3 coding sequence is TGTGCCAGCAGTTTGACAGGGGGTATTGAAAAACTGTTTTTT. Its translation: CASSLTGGIEKLFF.

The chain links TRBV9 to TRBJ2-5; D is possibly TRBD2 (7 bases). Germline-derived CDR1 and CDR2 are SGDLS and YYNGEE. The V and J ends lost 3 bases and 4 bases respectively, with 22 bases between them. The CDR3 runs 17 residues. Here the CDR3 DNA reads TGTGCCAGCAGCGCTACTCTTGCGGGGGCCTCCCGAGAGACCCAGTACTTC. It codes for CASSATLAGASRETQYF.